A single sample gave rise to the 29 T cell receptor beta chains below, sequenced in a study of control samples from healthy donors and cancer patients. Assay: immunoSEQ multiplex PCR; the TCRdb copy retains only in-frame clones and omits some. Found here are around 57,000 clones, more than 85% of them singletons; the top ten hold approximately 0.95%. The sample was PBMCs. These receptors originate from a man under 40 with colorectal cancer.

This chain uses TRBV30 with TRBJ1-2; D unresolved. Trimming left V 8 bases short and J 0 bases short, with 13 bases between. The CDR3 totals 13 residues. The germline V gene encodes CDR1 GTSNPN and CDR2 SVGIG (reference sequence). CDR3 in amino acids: CAGRGLTNYGYTF. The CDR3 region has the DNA TGTGCCGGACGCGGACTGACTAACTATGGCTACACCTTC.

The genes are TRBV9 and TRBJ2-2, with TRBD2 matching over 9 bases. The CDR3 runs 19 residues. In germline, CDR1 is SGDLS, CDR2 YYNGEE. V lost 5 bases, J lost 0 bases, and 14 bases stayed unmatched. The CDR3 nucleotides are TGTGCCAGCAGTGCTAGAATCCCTAGCGGGGATGCGAACACCGGGGAGCTGTTTTTT. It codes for CASSARIPSGDANTGELFF.

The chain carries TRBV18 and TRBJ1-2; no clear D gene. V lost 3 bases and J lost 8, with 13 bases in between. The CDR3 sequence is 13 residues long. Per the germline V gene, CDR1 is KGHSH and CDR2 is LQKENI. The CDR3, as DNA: TGTGCCAGCTCACCTCCCCCATGGGAGGGCTACACCTTC. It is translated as CASSPPPWEGYTF. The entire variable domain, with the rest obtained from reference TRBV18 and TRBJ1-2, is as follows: NAGVMQNPRHLVRRRGQEARLRCSPMKGHSHVYWYRQLPEEGLKFMVYLQKENIIDESGMPKERFSAEFPKEGPSILRIQQVVRGDSAAYFCASSPPPWEGYTFGSGTRLTVV.

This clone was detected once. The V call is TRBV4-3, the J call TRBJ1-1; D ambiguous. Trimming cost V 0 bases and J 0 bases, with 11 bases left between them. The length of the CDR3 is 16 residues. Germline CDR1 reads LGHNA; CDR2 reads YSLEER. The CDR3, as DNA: TGCGCCAGCAGCCAAGAGGCGAGGGCCGTGAACACTGAAGCTTTCTTT. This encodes CASSQEARAVNTEAFF.

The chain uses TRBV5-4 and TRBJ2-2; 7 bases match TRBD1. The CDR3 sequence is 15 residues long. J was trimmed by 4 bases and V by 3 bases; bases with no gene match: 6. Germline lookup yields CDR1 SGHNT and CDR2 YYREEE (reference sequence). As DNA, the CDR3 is TGTGCCAGCAGCTCCTGGGACAGTCTCACCGGGGAGCTGTTTTTT. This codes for CASSSWDSLTGELFF.

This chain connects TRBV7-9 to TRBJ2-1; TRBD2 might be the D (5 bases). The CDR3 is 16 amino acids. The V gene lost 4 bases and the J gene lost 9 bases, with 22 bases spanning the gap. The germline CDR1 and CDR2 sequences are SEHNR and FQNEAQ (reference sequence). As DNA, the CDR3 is TGTGCCAGCAGCTCATCCGCTAGCTACCTTCTCGGTGAGCAGTTCTTC. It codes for CASSSSASYLLGEQFF.

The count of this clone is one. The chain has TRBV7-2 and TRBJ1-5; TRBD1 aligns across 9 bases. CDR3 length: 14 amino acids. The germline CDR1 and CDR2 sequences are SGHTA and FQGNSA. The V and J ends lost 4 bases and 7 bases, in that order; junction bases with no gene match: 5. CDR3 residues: CASSWTGEDQPQHF. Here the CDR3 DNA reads TGTGCCAGCAGCTGGACAGGGGAGGACCAGCCCCAGCATTTT. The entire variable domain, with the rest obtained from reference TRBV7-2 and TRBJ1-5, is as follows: GAGVSQSPSNKVTEKGKDVELRCDPISGHTALYWYRQSLGQGLEFLIYFQGNSAPDKSGLPSDRFSAERTGGSVSTLTIQRTQQEDSAVYLCASSWTGEDQPQHFGDGTRLSIL.

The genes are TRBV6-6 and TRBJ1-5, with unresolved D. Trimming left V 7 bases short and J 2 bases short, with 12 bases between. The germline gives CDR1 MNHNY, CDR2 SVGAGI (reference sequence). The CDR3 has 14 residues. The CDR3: CASTDTGGNQPQHF. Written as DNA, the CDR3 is TGTGCCAGCACCGACACCGGCGGCAATCAGCCCCAGCATTTT.

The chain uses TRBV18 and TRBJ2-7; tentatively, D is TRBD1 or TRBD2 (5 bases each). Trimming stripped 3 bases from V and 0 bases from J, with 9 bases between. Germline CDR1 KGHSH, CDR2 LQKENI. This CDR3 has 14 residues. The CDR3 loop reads CASSPRGGSYEQYV. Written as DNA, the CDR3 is TGTGCCAGCTCACCTCGGGGCGGCTCCTACGAGCAGTACGTC.

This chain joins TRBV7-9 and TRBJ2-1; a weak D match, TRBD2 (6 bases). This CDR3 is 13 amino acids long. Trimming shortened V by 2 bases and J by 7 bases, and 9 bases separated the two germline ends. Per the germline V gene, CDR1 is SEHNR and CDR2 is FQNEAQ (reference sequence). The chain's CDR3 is CASSLWAGNEQFF. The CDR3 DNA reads TGTGCCAGCAGCTTATGGGCGGGGAATGAGCAGTTCTTC.

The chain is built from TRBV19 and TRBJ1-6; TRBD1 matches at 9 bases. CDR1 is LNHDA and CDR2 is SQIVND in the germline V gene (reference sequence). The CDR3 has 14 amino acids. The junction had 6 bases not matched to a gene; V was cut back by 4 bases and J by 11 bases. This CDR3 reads CASSTGQGSAPLHF. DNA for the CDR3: TGTGCCAGTAGTACCGGACAGGGGTCGGCACCCCTCCACTTT.

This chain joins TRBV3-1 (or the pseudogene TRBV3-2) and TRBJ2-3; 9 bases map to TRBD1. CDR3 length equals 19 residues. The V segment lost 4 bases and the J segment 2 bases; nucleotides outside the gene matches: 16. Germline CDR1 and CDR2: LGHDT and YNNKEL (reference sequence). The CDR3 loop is CASSLRDREPPLYTDTQYF. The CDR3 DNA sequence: TGTGCCAGCAGCCTCCGGGACAGGGAGCCGCCGCTCTACACAGATACGCAGTATTTT.

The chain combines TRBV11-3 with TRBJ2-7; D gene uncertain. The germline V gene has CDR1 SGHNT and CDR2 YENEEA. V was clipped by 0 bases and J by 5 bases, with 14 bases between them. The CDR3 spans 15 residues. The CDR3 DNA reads TGTGCCAGCAGCTTAGATTCCCACAGTTCGGACGAGCAGTACGTC. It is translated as CASSLDSHSSDEQYV.

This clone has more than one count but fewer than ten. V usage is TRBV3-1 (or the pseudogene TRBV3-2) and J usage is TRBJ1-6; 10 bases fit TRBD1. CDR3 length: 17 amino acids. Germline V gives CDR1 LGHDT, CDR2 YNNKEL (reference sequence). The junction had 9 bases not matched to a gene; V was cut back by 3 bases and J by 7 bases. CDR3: CASSQALWTGGNSPLHF. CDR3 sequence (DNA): TGTGCCAGCAGCCAGGCCCTTTGGACAGGGGGAAATTCACCCCTCCACTTT.

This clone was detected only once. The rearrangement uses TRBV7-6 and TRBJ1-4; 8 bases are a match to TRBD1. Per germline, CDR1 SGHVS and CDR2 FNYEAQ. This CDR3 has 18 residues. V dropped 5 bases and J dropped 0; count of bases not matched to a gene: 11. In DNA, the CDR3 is TGTGCCAGCAGCCGCTATGACAGGGGCCGAGCAACTAATGAAAAACTGTTTTTT. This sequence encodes CASSRYDRGRATNEKLFF.

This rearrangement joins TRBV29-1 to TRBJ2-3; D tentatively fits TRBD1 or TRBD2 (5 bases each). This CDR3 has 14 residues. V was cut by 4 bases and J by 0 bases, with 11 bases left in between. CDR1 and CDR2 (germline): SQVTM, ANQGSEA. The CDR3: CSVVWGLSTDTQYF. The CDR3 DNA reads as TGCAGCGTTGTTTGGGGGTTGAGCACAGATACGCAGTATTTT.

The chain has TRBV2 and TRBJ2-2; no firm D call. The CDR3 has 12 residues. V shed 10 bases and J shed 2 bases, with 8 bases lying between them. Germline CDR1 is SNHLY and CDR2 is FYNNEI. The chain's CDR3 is CATQFNTGELFF. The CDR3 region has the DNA TGTGCCACCCAATTTAACACCGGGGAGCTGTTTTTT.

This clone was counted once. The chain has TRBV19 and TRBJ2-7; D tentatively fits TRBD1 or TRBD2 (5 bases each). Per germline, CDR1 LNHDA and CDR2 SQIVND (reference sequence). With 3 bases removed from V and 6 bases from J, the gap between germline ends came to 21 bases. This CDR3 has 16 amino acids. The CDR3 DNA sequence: TGTGCCAGTAGTATGGACTTAATGGGCCATGGGGGCGAGCAGTACTTC. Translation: CASSMDLMGHGGEQYF.

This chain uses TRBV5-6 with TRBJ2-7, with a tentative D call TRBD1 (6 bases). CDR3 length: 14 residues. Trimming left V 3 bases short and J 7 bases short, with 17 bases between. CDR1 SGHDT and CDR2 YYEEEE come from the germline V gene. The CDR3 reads CASSSGVGAWEQYF. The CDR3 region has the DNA TGTGCCAGCAGCTCCGGGGTGGGGGCCTGGGAGCAGTACTTC. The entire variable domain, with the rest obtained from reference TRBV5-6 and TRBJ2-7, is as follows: DAGVTQSPTHLIKTRGQQVTLRCSPKSGHDTVSWYQQALGQGPQFIFQYYEEEERQRGNFPDRFSGHQFPNYSSELNVNALLLGDSALYLCASSSGVGAWEQYFGPGTRLTVT.

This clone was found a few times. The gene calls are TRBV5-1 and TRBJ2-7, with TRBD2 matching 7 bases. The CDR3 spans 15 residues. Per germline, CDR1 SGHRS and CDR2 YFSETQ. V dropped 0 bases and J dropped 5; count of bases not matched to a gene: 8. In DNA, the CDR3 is TGCGCCAGCAGCTTGGGGGGAGGGTATAACGACGAGCAGTACGTC. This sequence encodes CASSLGGGYNDEQYV.

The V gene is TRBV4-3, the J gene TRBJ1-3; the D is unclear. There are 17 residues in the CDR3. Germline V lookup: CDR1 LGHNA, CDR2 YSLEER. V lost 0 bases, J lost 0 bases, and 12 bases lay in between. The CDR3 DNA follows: TGCGCCAGCAGCCAAGAGGATCAGGTTTTCTCTGGAAACACCATATATTTT. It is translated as CASSQEDQVFSGNTIYF.

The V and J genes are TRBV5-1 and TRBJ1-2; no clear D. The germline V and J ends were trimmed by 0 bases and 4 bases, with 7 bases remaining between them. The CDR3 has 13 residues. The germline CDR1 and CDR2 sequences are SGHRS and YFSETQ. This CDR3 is CASSLGAGYGYTF. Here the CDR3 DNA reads TGCGCCAGCAGCTTGGGGGCCGGCTATGGCTACACCTTC.

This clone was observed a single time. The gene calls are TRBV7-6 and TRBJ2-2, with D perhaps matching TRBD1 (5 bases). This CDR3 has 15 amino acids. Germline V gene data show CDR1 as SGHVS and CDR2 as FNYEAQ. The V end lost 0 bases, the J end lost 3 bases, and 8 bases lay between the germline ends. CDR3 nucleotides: TGTGCCAGCAGCTTAGCAGACAGCTACACCGGGGAGCTGTTTTTT. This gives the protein CASSLADSYTGELFF.

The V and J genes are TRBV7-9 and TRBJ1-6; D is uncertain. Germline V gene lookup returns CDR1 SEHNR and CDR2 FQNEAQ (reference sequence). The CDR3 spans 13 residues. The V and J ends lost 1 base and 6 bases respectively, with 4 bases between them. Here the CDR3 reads CASSLDGNSPLHF. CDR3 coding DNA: TGTGCCAGCAGCTTAGATGGTAATTCACCCCTCCACTTT.

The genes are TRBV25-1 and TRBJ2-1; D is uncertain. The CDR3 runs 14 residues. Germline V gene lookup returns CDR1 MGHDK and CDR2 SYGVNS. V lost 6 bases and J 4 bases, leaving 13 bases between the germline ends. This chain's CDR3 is CASRSPELYNEQFF. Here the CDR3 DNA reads TGTGCCAGCAGATCTCCAGAACTATACAATGAGCAGTTCTTC.

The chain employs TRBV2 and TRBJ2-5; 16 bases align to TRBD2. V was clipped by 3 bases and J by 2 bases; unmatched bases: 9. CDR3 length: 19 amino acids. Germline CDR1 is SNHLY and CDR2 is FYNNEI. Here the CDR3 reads CASSDAGLAGGPNQETQYF. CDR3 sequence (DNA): TGTGCCAGCAGTGACGCGGGACTAGCGGGGGGGCCAAATCAAGAGACCCAGTACTTC.

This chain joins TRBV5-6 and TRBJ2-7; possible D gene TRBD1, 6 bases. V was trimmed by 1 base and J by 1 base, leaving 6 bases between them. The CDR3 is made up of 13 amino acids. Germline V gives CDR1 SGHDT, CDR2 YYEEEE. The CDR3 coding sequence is TGTGCCAGCAGCTTGACAGGGTCCTACGAGCAGTACTTC. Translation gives CASSLTGSYEQYF.

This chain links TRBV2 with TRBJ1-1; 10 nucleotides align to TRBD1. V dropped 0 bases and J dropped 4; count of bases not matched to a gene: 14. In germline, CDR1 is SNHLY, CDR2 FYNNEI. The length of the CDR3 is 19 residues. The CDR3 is CASSEALAGVGTGVTEAFF. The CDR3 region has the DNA TGTGCCAGCAGTGAAGCTTTAGCGGGAGTAGGGACAGGGGTCACTGAAGCTTTCTTT. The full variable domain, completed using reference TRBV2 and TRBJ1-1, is EPEVTQTPSHQVTQMGQEVILRCVPISNHLYFYWYRQILGQKVEFLVSFYNNEISEKSEIFDDQFSVERPDGSNFTLKIRSTKLEDSAMYFCASSEALAGVGTGVTEAFFGQGTRLTVV.

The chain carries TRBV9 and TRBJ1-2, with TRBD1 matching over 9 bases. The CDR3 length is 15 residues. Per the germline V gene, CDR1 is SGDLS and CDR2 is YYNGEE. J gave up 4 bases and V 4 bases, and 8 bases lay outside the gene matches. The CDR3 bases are TGTGCCAGCAGCTTTAACAGGGGGCAGGCCTATGGCTACACCTTC. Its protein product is CASSFNRGQAYGYTF. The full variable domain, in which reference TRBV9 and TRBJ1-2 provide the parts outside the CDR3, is DSGVTQTPKHLITATGQRVTLRCSPRSGDLSVYWYQQSLDQGLQFLIQYYNGEERAKGNILERFSAQQFPDLHSELNLSSLELGDSALYFCASSFNRGQAYGYTFGSGTRLTVV.